What follows are 15 T cell receptor beta chains derived from one specimen sequenced in a study of T cell repertoires in cytomegalovirus infection. TCRdb analysed the reads with MiXCR anew, one entry per CDR3 protein. The sample has 510,000 or so distinct CDR3 sequences; 26% are singletons. What was sequenced was PBMCs. Receptor source: a human donor in good health (CMV status not recorded). Some clones in this sample may be carry-over from other donors' samples.

The chain uses TRBV10-3 and TRBJ1-2, with 10 bases matching TRBD1. Germline CDR1 reads ENHRY; CDR2 reads SYGVKD. The CDR3 has 19 amino acids. Losses at the gene ends were 2 bases for V and 6 bases for J; bases not matched to a gene: 18. CDR3 in DNA: TGTGCCATCAGTGAGAATCTCCGGGACAGGGGAGCGGGAGAGAATGGCTACACCTTC. Its protein is CAISENLRDRGAGENGYTF.

This clonotype turned up a few times. The rearrangement uses TRBV7-9 and TRBJ2-5; no definite D call. Germline CDR1 and CDR2: SEHNR and FQNEAQ (reference sequence). V lost 5 bases to trimming and J lost 1 base, with 11 bases between them. This CDR3 contains 14 residues. CDR3 protein: CASSPPASQETQYF. As DNA, the CDR3 is TGTGCCAGCAGCCCCCCGGCCTCCCAAGAGACCCAGTACTTC.

This clonotype showed up just a few times. The CDR3 sequence: CASSFRTSVLGWQYF. Written as DNA, the CDR3 is TGTGCCAGCAGCTTCAGGACTAGCGTGTTGGGTTGGCAGTACTTC. This chain uses TRBV7-8 with TRBJ2-7, with 9 bases that match TRBD2. Germline V lookup: CDR1 SGHVS, CDR2 FQNEAQ. This CDR3 has 15 residues. The V gene end was trimmed by 3 bases and the J gene end by 9 bases; junction bases not matched to a gene: 12.

The table lists this clonotype with many counts. The chain couples TRBV7-9 to TRBJ1-1; 9 positions agree with TRBD1. Germline CDR1 SEHNR, CDR2 FQNEAQ (reference sequence). The CDR3 length is 15 residues. With V trimmed by 3 bases and J by 5 bases, 7 bases remained unmatched. The CDR3, as DNA: TGTGCCAGCAGCTTCGGACAGGGGCTCGGAACTGAAGCTTTCTTT. It encodes CASSFGQGLGTEAFF.

The chain uses TRBV6-2 or TRBV6-3 and TRBJ2-1; D is uncertain. CDR3 length equals 13 residues. Germline lookup yields CDR1 MNHEY and CDR2 SVGEGT. The V and J ends lost 1 base and 11 bases respectively, with 12 bases between them. This chain's CDR3 is CASSYYITRQQFF. The CDR3 region has the DNA TGTGCCAGCAGTTACTATATTACGAGACAGCAGTTCTTC.

This clonotype was counted ten times or more. The chain couples TRBV4-1 to TRBJ2-5; weak D call: TRBD1 (7 bases). Trimming cost V 6 bases and J 4 bases, with 15 bases left between them. CDR3 length: 14 residues. Germline lookup yields CDR1 MGHRA and CDR2 YSYEKL. The CDR3 loop is CASRHRQGGETQYF. The DNA of the CDR3 is TGCGCCAGCAGACACCGACAGGGAGGAGAGACCCAGTACTTC.

This clonotype was detected many times. The J gene is TRBJ1-1, the V gene TRBV7-3; D is possibly TRBD1 (5 bases). Germline V gene lookup returns CDR1 SGHTA and CDR2 FQGTGA. This CDR3 contains 15 residues. Trimming took off 1 base at V and 2 bases at J, with 11 bases between the two ends. The CDR3 sequence is CASSLNDRVNTEAFF. The CDR3 region has the DNA TGTGCCAGCAGCTTAAATGACAGAGTAAACACTGAAGCTTTCTTT. The whole variable domain, remainder taken from reference TRBV7-3 and TRBJ1-1, is GAGVSQTPSNKVTEKGKYVELRCDPISGHTALYWYRQSLGQGPEFLIYFQGTGAADDSGLPNDRFFAVRPEGSVSTLKIQRTERGDSAVYLCASSLNDRVNTEAFFGQGTRLTVV.

This clonotype has just a few counts. This chain connects TRBV4-2 to TRBJ1-5; D is unresolved. Trimming took off 0 bases at V and 5 bases at J, with 8 bases between the two ends. Germline CDR1 is LGHNA and CDR2 is YNFKEQ. The length of the CDR3 is 14 residues. The CDR3 spells CASSQEALDQPQHF. Here the CDR3 DNA reads TGTGCCAGCAGCCAAGAGGCGTTGGATCAGCCCCAGCATTTT.

The chain is built from TRBV7-9 and TRBJ1-2; no clear D. Germline-derived CDR1 and CDR2 are SEHNR and FQNEAQ (reference sequence). V lost 0 bases and J 8 bases, leaving 28 bases between the germline ends. The CDR3 extends over 19 amino acids. The CDR3 here is CASSLAISRGIPLMGGYTF. DNA for the CDR3: TGTGCCAGCAGCTTAGCGATTTCCAGAGGTATCCCTCTAATGGGCGGCTACACCTTC.

This clonotype was detected a few times. This rearrangement joins TRBV7-9 to TRBJ1-5, with 10 bases matching TRBD1. The CDR3 covers 15 residues. CDR1 SEHNR and CDR2 FQNEAQ come from the germline V gene (reference sequence). J was trimmed by 4 bases and V by 3 bases; bases with no gene match: 3. CDR3 sequence (DNA): TGTGCCAGCAGCTTTGGGACAGGGGCAAATCAGCCCCAGCATTTT. Its translation: CASSFGTGANQPQHF. The full variable domain, its missing parts supplied by reference TRBV7-9 and TRBJ1-5, is DTGVSQNPRHKITKRGQNVTFRCDPISEHNRLYWYRQTLGQGPEFLTYFQNEAQLEKSRLLSDRFSAERPKGSFSTLEIQRTEQGDSAMYLCASSFGTGANQPQHFGDGTRLSIL.

The chain is built from TRBV15 and TRBJ2-1, with TRBD2 matching 13 bases. Germline CDR1 LNHNV, CDR2 YYDKDF (reference sequence). V shed 4 bases, J shed 6 bases, and the junction held 6 bases outside the gene matches. The CDR3 has 16 amino acids. The CDR3 coding sequence is TGTGCCACCAGCACCTGGACTAGCGGGAGCGTCAATGAGCAGTTCTTC. Its translation: CATSTWTSGSVNEQFF. Using reference TRBV15 and TRBJ2-1 for the parts outside the CDR3, the full variable domain is DAMVIQNPRYQVTQFGKPVTLSCSQTLNHNVMYWYQQKSSQAPKLLFHYYDKDFNNEADTPDNFQSRRPNTSFCFLDIRSPGLGDTAMYLCATSTWTSGSVNEQFFGPGTRLTVL.

V is TRBV10-3 and J is TRBJ2-1; D may be TRBD2 (7 bases). The CDR3 length is 16 residues. The V and J ends lost 10 bases and 0 bases respectively, with 19 bases between them. Looked up from germline, CDR1 is ENHRY and CDR2 is SYGVKD. The CDR3 sequence is CATLEGGGSSYNEQFF. The CDR3, as DNA: TGTGCCACACTCGAAGGGGGGGGAAGCTCCTACAATGAGCAGTTCTTC.

The chain combines TRBV28 with TRBJ2-3, with D perhaps matching TRBD2 (5 bases). This CDR3 is 16 amino acids long. V was cut by 4 bases and J by 4 bases, with 18 bases left in between. CDR1 and CDR2 from the germline V gene are MDHEN and SYDVKM. The CDR3 region is CASSSAGLNYADTQYF. The DNA of the CDR3 is TGTGCCAGCAGTTCCGCCGGACTTAACTACGCAGATACGCAGTATTTT.

This clonotype turned up a few times. The chain combines TRBV28 with TRBJ2-2, with D perhaps given as TRBD1 or TRBD2 (5 bases each). This CDR3 comprises 18 residues. The V gene lost 5 bases and the J gene lost 4 bases, with 23 bases spanning the gap. From germline, CDR1 is MDHEN and CDR2 SYDVKM. CDR3: CASSTLGVLWTGTGELFF. DNA for the CDR3: TGTGCCAGCAGTACCCTGGGGGTTCTATGGACTGGCACCGGGGAGCTGTTTTTT.

The genes are TRBV27 and TRBJ2-1, with 10 bases matching TRBD2. The V and J ends lost 3 bases and 8 bases, in that order; junction bases with no gene match: 1. Germline CDR1 reads MNHEY; CDR2 reads SMNVEV (reference sequence). The CDR3 is 13 residues long. As DNA, the CDR3 is TGTGCCAGCAGTTTCCTAGCGGGAGATGAGCAGTTCTTC. Translated: CASSFLAGDEQFF.